The rows below give T cell receptor beta chains drawn from one sample of a study of blood T cell repertoires in COVID-19. Sequencing used immunoSEQ multiplex PCR; TCRdb keeps in-frame clones, though not all of them. The table shows under 200,000 clones, with more than 70% occurring only once. The source material was peripheral blood. These receptors all come from a young man with active or convalescent COVID-19. Each CDR3 is given with its conserved first and last residue. The D gene is left open where the match is weak. Size tells how often a clone was seen (once, few, many) or the class of an expanded clone, and some rows leave it out.

J | size | D | V | CDR3 | DNA
TRBJ2-5 | - | TRBD1 | TRBV24-1 | CATSENRGPQETQYF | TGTGCCACCAGTGAGAACAGGGGGCCACAAGAGACCCAGTACTTC
TRBJ2-1 | - | TRBD1 | TRBV6-5 | CASSHRGKYNEQFF | TGTGCCAGCAGTCACAGGGGAAAATACAATGAGCAGTTCTTC
TRBJ2-1 | - | TRBD2 | TRBV5-1 | CASSLGLAGAGNEQFF | TGCGCCAGCAGCTTAGGACTAGCGGGGGCGGGTAATGAGCAGTTCTTC
TRBJ2-1 | once | TRBD2 | TRBV14 | CASARLAVYNEQFF | TGTGCCAGCGCCCGGCTAGCGGTGTACAATGAGCAGTTCTTC
TRBJ2-7 | - | TRBD1 | TRBV4-3 | CASSQNQGAQYEQYF | TGCGCCAGCAGCCAGAATCAGGGGGCTCAGTACGAGCAGTACTTC
TRBJ1-4 | - | - | TRBV9 | CASSKQGGGTNEKLFF | TGTGCCAGCAGCAAACAGGGAGGGGGAACTAATGAAAAACTGTTTTTT
TRBJ2-7 | - | TRBD1 | TRBV30 | CAWISGGVYEQYF | TGTGCCTGGATCTCAGGGGGAGTCTACGAGCAGTACTTC
TRBJ1-2 | - | - | TRBV19 | CASKGVDRYGYTF | TGTGCCAGTAAGGGGGTGGACCGATATGGCTACACCTTC
TRBJ2-7 | once | TRBD1 | TRBV28 | CASRPGQGHEQYF | TGTGCCAGCAGGCCGGGACAGGGACACGAGCAGTACTTC
TRBJ1-2 | - | TRBD1 | TRBV4-1 | CASSQGPKSGGSGYTF | TGCGCCAGCAGCCAAGGACCCAAATCAGGGGGCTCGGGCTACACCTTC
TRBJ2-2 | - | - | TRBV18 | CASSRAGTGELFF | TGTGCCAGCTCACGGGCGGGAACCGGGGAGCTGTTTTTT
TRBJ1-5 | - | TRBD1 | TRBV28 | CANRTGENQPQHF | TGTGCCAACAGAACAGGGGAAAATCAGCCCCAGCATTTT
TRBJ2-5 | - | TRBD1 | TRBV5-4 | CASSSGQGLETQYF | TGTGCCAGCAGCTCTGGACAGGGTTTGGAGACCCAGTACTTC
TRBJ1-4 | - | - | TRBV19 | CASTHSRGTGKLFF | TGTGCCAGTACCCACTCACGGGGTACGGGAAAACTGTTTTTT
TRBJ1-2 | few | - | TRBV20-1 | CSAGRDGYTF | TGCAGTGCTGGCAGGGATGGCTACACCTTC
TRBJ2-4 | few | - | TRBV4-2 | CASSQPDWKNIQYF | TGTGCCAGCAGCCAACCCGACTGGAAAAACATTCAGTACTTC
TRBJ2-7 | - | TRBD1 | TRBV6-5 | CASSDRARYEQYF | TGTGCCAGCAGCGACAGGGCCCGCTACGAGCAGTACTTC
TRBJ2-7 | - | TRBD1 | TRBV18 | CASSPLLGQGIGEQYF | TGTGCCAGCTCACCATTGTTGGGACAGGGGATCGGCGAGCAGTACTTC
TRBJ2-6 | - | TRBD2 | TRBV3-1/TRBV3-2 | CASSQETSGAGANVLTF | TGTGCCAGCAGCCAAGAAACTAGCGGGGCTGGGGCCAACGTCCTGACTTTC
TRBJ1-6 | - | - | TRBV6-5 | CASSYSYRQGFTPLHF | TGTGCCAGCAGTTACTCGTATCGGCAGGGGTTTACACCCCTCCACTTT
TRBJ2-3 | - | TRBD2 | TRBV7-9 | CASSIGLATDTQYF | TGTGCCAGCAGCATTGGACTAGCCACAGATACGCAGTATTTT
TRBJ1-2 | - | - | TRBV13 | CASSLSLRGGYTF | TGTGCCAGCAGCTTAAGCCTGCGAGGTGGCTACACCTTC
TRBJ1-2 | few | - | TRBV3-1/TRBV3-2 | CASSHQGLLYGYTF | TGTGCCAGCAGCCATCAGGGACTGTTGTATGGCTACACCTTC
TRBJ1-2 | - | - | TRBV4-1 | CASSLLPSGNSNYGYTF | TGCGCCAGCAGCCTCCTCCCGTCCGGGAACTCTAACTATGGCTACACCTTC
TRBJ2-1 | - | TRBD2 | TRBV7-6 | CASTLRGTSGYNEQFF | TGTGCCAGCACCCTTAGAGGGACTAGCGGTTACAATGAGCAGTTCTTC
TRBJ1-2 | - | TRBD1 | TRBV18 | CASSLNPRQGDGYTF | TGTGCCAGCTCACTCAATCCCAGACAGGGGGATGGCTACACCTTC
TRBJ2-1 | - | TRBD2 | TRBV5-1 | CASSLSVSGGGYNEQFF | TGCGCCAGCAGCCTATCCGTTAGCGGGGGGGGCTACAATGAGCAGTTCTTC
TRBJ1-2 | - | - | TRBV3-1/TRBV3-2 | CASSLRDYGYTF | TGTGCCAGCAGCCTCAGGGACTATGGCTACACCTTC
TRBJ2-5 | - | - | TRBV27 | CASSGGARETQYF | TGTGCCAGCAGTGGGGGCGCGAGGGAGACCCAGTACTTC
TRBJ2-7 | - | TRBD2 | TRBV4-2 | CASSQSTSGAVEQYF | TGTGCCAGCAGCCAGTCGACTAGCGGGGCGGTCGAGCAGTACTTC
TRBJ2-7 | - | - | TRBV5-8 | CASSLAGSGYEQYF | TGTGCCAGCAGCTTGGCGGGTTCGGGCTACGAGCAGTACTTC
TRBJ2-2 | - | TRBD1 | TRBV14 | CASSLRPRQGYQPRMAGELFF | TGTGCCAGCAGCCTTCGACCTAGACAGGGATACCAGCCGCGAATGGCCGGGGAGCTGTTTTTT